The 32 T cell receptor beta chains below were found in one sample sequenced in a study of human T cells and chemical hapten exposure. Unfractionated whole blood was the source from which total RNA was extracted. From the 5' RACE reads, TCRdb called clonotypes with MiXCR, one entry per CDR3 protein. Of tens of thousands of distinct CDR3 sequences in the sample, approximately 8% were seen once. Receptors were obtained from a male donor in good health.

This clonotype was detected only a few times. The gene calls are TRBV15 and TRBJ1-3; D is undetermined. The V end was cut by 0 bases, the J end by 6 bases, with 6 bases between. The CDR3 runs to 13 residues. The V gene's germline CDR1 is LNHNV and CDR2 YYDKDF (reference sequence). The CDR3 region is CATSRDPPNTIYF. The DNA of the CDR3 is TGTGCCACCAGCAGAGATCCCCCAAACACCATATATTTT. Full variable domain (missing parts from reference TRBV15 and TRBJ1-3): DAMVIQNPRYQVTQFGKPVTLSCSQTLNHNVMYWYQQKSSQAPKLLFHYYDKDFNNEADTPDNFQSRRPNTSFCFLDIRSPGLGDTAMYLCATSRDPPNTIYFGEGSWLTVV.

This clonotype was detected a few times. J is TRBJ2-7 and V is TRBV10-2; 9 bases are a match to TRBD2. V lost 7 bases, J lost 3 bases, and 13 bases stayed unmatched. The germline V gene has CDR1 WSHSY and CDR2 SAAADI. This CDR3 is 16 amino acids long. This CDR3 reads CASTLASSGAYYEQYF. CDR3 DNA sequence: TGCGCCAGCACATTGGCGTCTAGCGGGGCTTACTACGAGCAGTACTTC.

V gene TRBV11-2 combines with J gene TRBJ2-3, with a possible D match to TRBD2 (7 bases). The V and J ends lost 0 bases and 3 bases respectively, with 16 bases between them. CDR1 and CDR2 from the germline V gene are SGHAT and FQNNGV. The CDR3 runs 17 residues. The CDR3 coding sequence is TGTGCCAGCAGCTTAGAGGGGGGGCACGCAGTAACAGATACGCAGTATTTT. It codes for CASSLEGGHAVTDTQYF.

This rearrangement joins TRBV19 to TRBJ2-7; D gene unclear. CDR1 and CDR2 from the germline V gene are LNHDA and SQIVND (reference sequence). CDR3 length: 14 residues. With 8 bases removed from V and 3 bases from J, the gap between germline ends came to 17 bases. The CDR3 is CASAVALRSYEQYF. CDR3 coding DNA: TGTGCCAGTGCTGTAGCCCTCCGGAGCTACGAGCAGTACTTC. The full variable domain, with the rest looked up from reference TRBV19 and TRBJ2-7, is DGGITQSPKYLFRKEGQNVTLSCEQNLNHDAMYWYRQDPGQGLRLIYYSQIVNDFQKGDIAEGYSVSREKKESFPLTVTSAQKNPTAFYLCASAVALRSYEQYFGPGTRLTVT.

CDR3 residues: CSANYGDTGELFF. CDR3 nucleotides: TGCAGTGCTAACTATGGCGACACCGGGGAGCTGTTTTTT. The J gene is TRBJ2-2, the V gene TRBV20-1; D not resolved. V dropped 4 bases and J dropped 3 bases, with 9 bases sitting between them. The CDR3 extends over 13 amino acids. Germline lookup yields CDR1 DFQATT and CDR2 SNEGSKA (reference sequence).

The rearrangement uses TRBV11-1 and TRBJ1-5, with 12 bases that match TRBD1. The V and J ends lost 5 bases and 6 bases, in that order; junction bases with no gene match: 8. The CDR3 covers 16 residues. Germline CDR1 and CDR2: SGHAT and FQDESV (reference sequence). This CDR3 is CASSPRGQGAGQPQHF. CDR3 nucleotides: TGTGCCAGCAGCCCCCGGGGACAGGGGGCGGGTCAGCCCCAGCATTTT.

This clonotype was recorded a few times. The V gene is TRBV6-2 or TRBV6-3, the J gene TRBJ2-6; 7 bases are shared with TRBD1. Germline CDR1 is MNHEY and CDR2 is SVGEGT. Trimming removed 8 bases from V and 0 bases from J; junction bases left unmatched: 4. The CDR3 totals 15 residues. Here the CDR3 DNA reads TGTGCCAGCGGGACAGCAGCCTCTGGGGCCAACGTCCTGACTTTC. Amino acid sequence: CASGTAASGANVLTF.

The chain has TRBV18 and TRBJ1-6; no clear D. The CDR3 is 13 amino acids. Germline V gene lookup returns CDR1 KGHSH and CDR2 LQKENI. Trimming pared 3 bases from V and 8 bases from J, leaving 8 bases between. The CDR3: CASSPLQDSPLHF. CDR3 DNA: TGTGCCAGCTCACCTCTTCAGGATTCACCCCTCCACTTT.

This clonotype was counted only a few times. The chain has TRBV7-2 and TRBJ1-2; D possibly corresponds to TRBD1 (6 bases). The V and J ends lost 5 bases and 4 bases respectively, with 14 bases between them. Germline lookup yields CDR1 SGHTA and CDR2 FQGNSA. The CDR3 length is 14 residues. Here the CDR3 DNA reads TGTGCCAGCAGCGTACACAGGGAGTCCTATGGCTACACCTTC. Its protein product is CASSVHRESYGYTF.

This clonotype was recorded a few times. The chain couples TRBV28 to TRBJ2-1; tentative D call: TRBD1 (7 bases). V lost 6 bases and J 7 bases, leaving 16 bases between the germline ends. CDR1 is MDHEN, CDR2 SYDVKM, per germline. The length of the CDR3 is 14 residues. The CDR3: CASSPGGTLNEQFF. CDR3 sequence (DNA): TGTGCCAGCAGCCCAGGGGGGACTTTGAATGAGCAGTTCTTC.

This clonotype was observed many times. The chain recombines TRBV20-1 with TRBJ2-1; D is ambiguous. Trimming shortened V by 0 bases and J by 3 bases, and 18 bases separated the two germline ends. The CDR3 is 17 amino acids. The germline V gene has CDR1 DFQATT and CDR2 SNEGSKA (reference sequence). CDR3 nucleotides: TGCAGTGCTAGAGACTCAGCTAGAGCGAAGATCTACAATGAGCAGTTCTTC. This encodes CSARDSARAKIYNEQFF.

The J gene is TRBJ2-3, the V gene TRBV5-1; no clear D gene. Trimming pared 2 bases from V and 2 bases from J, leaving 15 bases between. In germline, CDR1 is SGHRS, CDR2 YFSETQ. This CDR3 is built from 16 residues. CDR3 DNA sequence: TGCGCCAGCAGCTTTAACGGTTTTCCCCTCACAGATACGCAGTATTTT. The encoded protein is CASSFNGFPLTDTQYF.

The V gene is TRBV7-9, the J gene TRBJ2-1; no clear D. V lost 1 base to trimming and J lost 9 bases, with 4 bases between them. This CDR3 has 11 amino acids. Germline CDR1 is SEHNR and CDR2 is FQNEAQ (reference sequence). The CDR3, as DNA: TGTGCCAGCAGCTTAGATCGTGAGCAGTTCTTC. Amino acids: CASSLDREQFF.

Many counts were recorded for this clonotype. The rearrangement joins TRBV7-2 to TRBJ2-7; unclear D gene. Looked up from germline, CDR1 is SGHTA and CDR2 is FQGNSA. V gave up 3 bases and J gave up 4 bases, with 13 bases separating them. The CDR3 is 14 residues long. The CDR3 is CASSLPGLPYEQYF. The CDR3 DNA reads TGTGCCAGCAGCTTGCCAGGCTTGCCTTACGAGCAGTACTTC.

V usage is TRBV12-3 or TRBV12-4 and J usage is TRBJ1-3; D uncertain. V was shortened by 5 bases and J by 4 bases, with 15 bases between the two germline ends. CDR3 length: 15 residues. The CDR3 DNA sequence: TGTGCCAGCAGTCCAGTGGATCCTTTCGGAAACACCATATATTTT. As protein: CASSPVDPFGNTIYF.

This clonotype was seen ten or more times. The chain is built from TRBV5-1 and TRBJ2-1; TRBD1 matches 8 bases. There are 16 residues in the CDR3. V lost 0 bases and J lost 5; bases outside the gene matches: 7. CDR1 SGHRS and CDR2 YFSETQ come from the germline V gene. The CDR3 region has the DNA TGCGCCAGCAGCTTGGGGACAGGGCTAGATCACAATGAGCAGTTCTTC. This encodes CASSLGTGLDHNEQFF.

V usage is TRBV3-1 and J usage is TRBJ1-1; 10 nucleotides agree with TRBD1. The J segment lost 5 bases and the V segment lost 5 bases, leaving 11 bases of the junction unmatched. This CDR3 has 16 amino acids. Germline lookup yields CDR1 LGHDT and CDR2 YNNKEL (reference sequence). The CDR3 region has the DNA TGTGCCAGCAGCGCAGCCCCGGGACAGGGGAGGACTGAAGCTTTCTTT. Translated: CASSAAPGQGRTEAFF.

This clonotype has only a few counts. The rearrangement links TRBV20-1 to TRBJ2-1, with D perhaps matching TRBD1 (6 bases). Looked up from germline, CDR1 is DFQATT and CDR2 is SNEGSKA (reference sequence). The V and J ends lost 6 bases and 3 bases respectively, with 15 bases between them. The CDR3 totals 14 residues. In nucleotides, the CDR3 is TGCAGTGCACGGCCAGAGGGGGACTACAATGAGCAGTTCTTC. Protein: CSARPEGDYNEQFF.

This clonotype was counted only a few times. The chain couples TRBV27 to TRBJ1-2, with 7 nucleotides matching TRBD1. The junction had 10 bases not matched to a gene; V was cut back by 5 bases and J by 4 bases. The CDR3 runs 15 residues. Germline lookup yields CDR1 MNHEY and CDR2 SMNVEV (reference sequence). The CDR3 nucleotides read TGTGCCAGCAGTAATGACAGGGATTTGGCCTATGGCTACACCTTC. Protein sequence: CASSNDRDLAYGYTF.

This clonotype has a count of ten or more. This chain uses TRBV6-2 or TRBV6-3 with TRBJ1-1; 8 bases map to TRBD1. CDR1 is MNHEY and CDR2 is SVGEGT in the germline V gene. CDR3 size: 16 residues. Trimming at V came to 7 bases and at J to 0 bases, leaving 10 bases not matched to a gene. CDR3 coding DNA: TGTGCCAGCATCTCAGGGGGCTCGGGGATGAACACTGAAGCTTTCTTT. It codes for CASISGGSGMNTEAFF.

Ten or more counts support this clonotype. The chain is built from TRBV6-5 and TRBJ2-1; D assignment may be TRBD1 or TRBD2 (5 bases each). Trimming stripped 0 bases from V and 9 bases from J, with 9 bases between. Germline V gives CDR1 MNHEY, CDR2 SVGAGI. The CDR3 length is 13 residues. The CDR3: CASSYSGTIEQFF. The CDR3 nucleotides are TGTGCCAGCAGTTACTCGGGGACGATTGAGCAGTTCTTC.

In this sample, this clonotype turned up a few times. In DNA, the CDR3 is TGTGCCAGCAGTTTTTTCAACAGGGTGAACACTGAAGCTTTCTTT. Protein sequence: CASSFFNRVNTEAFF. The chain carries TRBV12-3 or TRBV12-4 and TRBJ1-1; D may be TRBD1 (6 bases). This CDR3 contains 15 residues. The V and J ends lost 3 bases and 0 bases respectively, with 11 bases between them.

This clonotype was counted a few times. The V gene is TRBV6-5, the J gene TRBJ1-3; D unresolved. V was cut by 5 bases and J by 4 bases, with 9 bases left in between. Germline-derived CDR1 and CDR2 are MNHEY and SVGAGI. The CDR3 spans 13 residues. This CDR3 is CASSQCRGNTIYF. In DNA, the CDR3 is TGTGCCAGCAGTCAGTGCAGGGGAAACACCATATATTTT.

This clonotype was counted only a few times. The chain joins TRBV20-1 to TRBJ1-6, with unresolved D. Looked up from germline, CDR1 is DFQATT and CDR2 is SNEGSKA (reference sequence). The CDR3 loop spans 14 amino acids. Trimming shortened V by 3 bases and J by 0 bases, and 6 bases separated the two germline ends. CDR3 in DNA: TGCAGTGCTAGTGAAAACTCCTATAATTCACCCCTCCACTTT. It is translated as CSASENSYNSPLHF.

Comment on this clonotype: The junction departs from germline at one end; a sequencing error may be responsible. The V and J genes are TRBV29-1 and TRBJ2-7; 11 positions match TRBD2. The CDR3 sequence is 14 residues long. Germline V gene sequence: CDR1 SQVTM, CDR2 ANQGSEA. As DNA, the CDR3 is TGCGGCGTTAACTTACTAGCGGGGGTCTACGAGCAGTACTTC. Amino acid sequence: CGVNLLAGVYEQYF.

The chain is built from TRBV20-1 and TRBJ1-2; 7 bases map to TRBD1. The CDR3 runs to 13 residues. V was clipped by 3 bases and J by 11 bases; unmatched bases: 12. The V gene's germline CDR1 is DFQATT and CDR2 SNEGSKA (reference sequence). This chain's CDR3 is CSARKGAAREYTF. In DNA form, the CDR3 reads TGCAGTGCTAGGAAGGGGGCCGCTCGAGAGTACACCTTC.

This clonotype has at least ten counts. V usage is TRBV12-3 or TRBV12-4 and J usage is TRBJ1-1; TRBD1 aligns across 8 bases. This CDR3 is built from 18 residues. The V segment lost 3 bases and the J segment 1 base; nucleotides outside the gene matches: 13. CDR3 sequence: CASSFWSWTGQANTEAFF. The CDR3 region has the DNA TGTGCCAGCAGTTTTTGGAGTTGGACGGGACAGGCGAACACTGAAGCTTTCTTT.

This clonotype was observed a few times. The V call is TRBV7-6, the J call TRBJ1-6, with D perhaps TRBD1 (5 bases). The CDR3 is 13 residues long. The V gene's germline CDR1 is SGHVS and CDR2 FNYEAQ. V was clipped by 1 base and J by 8 bases, with 6 bases between them. The CDR3 here is CASSLGGDSPLHF. CDR3 DNA sequence: TGTGCCAGCAGCTTAGGGGGGGATTCACCCCTCCACTTT. The entire variable domain, with the rest obtained from reference TRBV7-6 and TRBJ1-6, is as follows: GAGVSQSPRYKVTKRGQDVALRCDPISGHVSLYWYRQALGQGPEFLTYFNYEAQQDKSGLPNDRFSAERPEGSISTLTIQRTEQRDSAMYRCASSLGGDSPLHFGNGTRLTVT.

The chain recombines TRBV5-1 with TRBJ2-2; 9 nucleotides align to TRBD1. CDR1 and CDR2 from the germline V gene are SGHRS and YFSETQ. Trimming at V came to 1 base and at J to 7 bases, leaving 8 bases not matched to a gene. This CDR3 has 16 amino acids. Here the CDR3 reads CASSLTQGAPNGELFF. The CDR3, as DNA: TGCGCCAGCAGCTTGACACAGGGGGCGCCTAACGGGGAGCTGTTTTTT. Full variable domain (remainder filled in from reference TRBV5-1 and TRBJ2-2): KAGVTQTPRYLIKTRGQQVTLSCSPISGHRSVSWYQQTPGQGLQFLFEYFSETQRNKGNFPGRFSGRQFSNSRSEMNVSTLELGDSALYLCASSLTQGAPNGELFFGEGSRLTVL.

This clonotype was counted ten times or more. The CDR3 sequence: CASRGWGMSTDTQYF. The CDR3, as DNA: TGTGCCAGCAGAGGGTGGGGGATGAGCACAGATACGCAGTATTTT. The chain has TRBV12-3 or TRBV12-4 and TRBJ2-3; D assignment may be TRBD1 or TRBD2 (5 bases each). The ends were cut back, 6 bases at V and 0 bases at J, with 13 bases in the middle. The CDR3 contains 15 residues.

This clonotype was counted a few times. This chain uses TRBV12-3 or TRBV12-4 with TRBJ2-1; 10 bases fit TRBD2. The CDR3 contains 15 residues. Trimming cost V 3 bases and J 7 bases; bases outside gene matches: 6. CDR3 bases: TGTGCCAGCAGTTTGGTACTAGCGGGAAAGAATGAGCAGTTCTTC. Residues: CASSLVLAGKNEQFF.

This clonotype showed up many times. The chain combines TRBV27 with TRBJ2-2; tentatively, D is TRBD1 or TRBD2 (5 bases each). The ends were cut back, 7 bases at V and 2 bases at J, with 11 bases in the middle. CDR1 and CDR2 from the germline V gene are MNHEY and SMNVEV (reference sequence). CDR3 size: 14 residues. The CDR3 reads CASTGQGNTGELFF. DNA for the CDR3: TGTGCCAGCACGGGGCAAGGAAACACCGGGGAGCTGTTTTTT.